The 26 T cell receptor beta chains below were found in one sample sequenced in a study of blood T cell repertoires in COVID-19. The method was immunoSEQ multiplex PCR; TCRdb's version includes in-frame clones alone and lacks a portion of them. The sample includes roughly 200,000 clones, about nine tenths of them seen just once. The sequencing input was peripheral blood. The receptors here all came from a man aged 18 to 35 with active or convalescent COVID-19.

This clone was picked up a small number of times. This chain uses TRBV5-3 with TRBJ1-1; no clear D gene. TRBV5-3 belongs to the ORF category, with a function that is uncertain. CDR3 length equals 11 residues. Trimming removed 1 base at V and 7 bases at J, with 5 bases between. The DNA for the CDR3 is TGTGCCAGAAGCTTGTATATTGAAGCTTTCTTT. This sequence encodes CARSLYIEAFF.

The chain links TRBV29-1 to TRBJ2-1, with D maybe TRBD2 (6 bases). Trimming took 2 bases from V and 9 from J, leaving 14 bases between them. From germline, CDR1 is SQVTM and CDR2 ANQGSEA. There are 13 residues in the CDR3. CDR3 region: CSVESELAGEQFF. The CDR3 DNA follows: TGCAGCGTTGAATCAGAACTAGCAGGTGAGCAGTTCTTC.

The chain combines TRBV10-2 with TRBJ1-2; tentatively, D is TRBD1 (6 bases). The CDR3 length is 15 residues. Germline CDR1 reads WSHSY; CDR2 reads SAAADI. The V end lost 3 bases, the J end lost 8 bases, and 19 bases lay between the germline ends. The CDR3 reads CASSDFWGGADGYTF. The CDR3 region has the DNA TGCGCCAGCAGTGATTTTTGGGGGGGCGCGGACGGCTACACCTTC.

The chain links TRBV2 to TRBJ2-3; no firm D call. This CDR3 contains 12 residues. V lost 4 bases and J lost 2, with 4 bases in between. The V gene's germline CDR1 is SNHLY and CDR2 FYNNEI. CDR3 sequence reads: CASSGDTDTQYF. The CDR3, as DNA: TGTGCCAGCAGTGGAGACACAGATACGCAGTATTTT.

The chain joins TRBV7-2 to TRBJ2-5, with D possibly matching TRBD2 (5 bases). The CDR3 is made up of 15 amino acids. CDR1 SGHTA and CDR2 FQGNSA come from the germline V gene. Trimming removed 5 bases at V and 0 bases at J, with 13 bases between. The DNA of the CDR3 is TGTGCCAGCAGCCTGAAAAAAGCGGACCAAGAGACCCAGTACTTC. This translates into CASSLKKADQETQYF.

This chain uses TRBV18 with TRBJ1-6, with 10 bases identical to TRBD1. Germline loops: CDR1 KGHSH, CDR2 LQKENI. The CDR3 has 14 amino acids. Trimming removed 6 bases from V and 10 bases from J; junction bases left unmatched: 6. The CDR3 spells CASSRDRGGSPLHF. CDR3 sequence (DNA): TGTGCCAGCTCCCGGGACAGGGGTGGATCACCCCTCCACTTT.

The rearrangement links TRBV7-8 to TRBJ2-2, with TRBD2 identical over 8 bases. The ends lost 1 base at V and 0 bases at J; junction bases unmatched: 7. CDR1 is SGHVS, CDR2 FQNEAQ, per germline. This CDR3 contains 18 residues. The CDR3 loop is CASSLEARGAANTGELFF. The CDR3 region has the DNA TGTGCCAGCAGCTTAGAGGCGCGGGGGGCCGCGAACACCGGGGAGCTGTTTTTT. Combining the CDR3 with reference TRBV7-8 and TRBJ2-2 gives the whole variable domain GAGVSQSPRYKVAKRGQDVALRCDPISGHVSLFWYQQALGQGPEFLTYFQNEAQLDKSGLPSDRFFAERPEGSVSTLKIQRTQQEDSAVYLCASSLEARGAANTGELFFGEGSRLTVL.

The genes are TRBV6-1 and TRBJ2-7; 8 positions match TRBD2. The CDR3 is 14 amino acids. The V gene's germline CDR1 is MNHNS and CDR2 SASEGT. V dropped 2 bases and J dropped 9; count of bases not matched to a gene: 9. CDR3 DNA: TGTGCCAGCAGTGAACGGGAGGGCGTAGTCCGGCAGTACTTC. Translated: CASSEREGVVRQYF.

The CDR3 sequence: CASSLGQYGEQYF. In nucleotides, the CDR3 is TGTGCCAGCAGCTTAGGTCAGTATGGCGAGCAGTACTTC. This sequence joins TRBV11-2 and TRBJ2-7; D gene ambiguous. With 1 base removed from V and 6 bases from J, the gap between germline ends came to 10 bases. Germline CDR1 reads SGHAT; CDR2 reads FQNNGV. The CDR3 length is 13 residues. Complete variable domain (other parts from reference TRBV11-2 and TRBJ2-7): EAGVAQSPRYKIIEKRQSVAFWCNPISGHATLYWYQQILGQGPKLLIQFQNNGVVDDSQLPKDRFSAERLKGVDSTLKIQPAKLEDSAVYLCASSLGQYGEQYFGPGTRLTVT.

This rearrangement joins TRBV5-6 to TRBJ1-3; D call uncertain. V was cut by 2 bases and J by 2 bases, with 17 bases left in between. Germline loops: CDR1 SGHDT, CDR2 YYEEEE. The CDR3 is 17 amino acids. CDR3 sequence reads: CASSFVRADWAGNTIYF. The CDR3 bases are TGTGCCAGCAGCTTTGTCCGAGCCGACTGGGCTGGAAACACCATATATTTT. The variable domain in full, completed from reference TRBV5-6 and TRBJ1-3, reads DAGVTQSPTHLIKTRGQQVTLRCSPKSGHDTVSWYQQALGQGPQFIFQYYEEEERQRGNFPDRFSGHQFPNYSSELNVNALLLGDSALYLCASSFVRADWAGNTIYFGEGSWLTVV.

V gene TRBV4-1 combines with J gene TRBJ2-1; 8 positions agree with TRBD1. The germline CDR1 and CDR2 sequences are MGHRA and YSYEKL. V gave up 1 base and J gave up 9 bases; unmatched junction bases: 5. CDR3 length: 14 amino acids. CDR3: CASSQGPGGGEQFF. The CDR3 DNA follows: TGCGCCAGCAGCCAAGGACCAGGGGGCGGTGAGCAGTTCTTC.

The chain couples TRBV19 to TRBJ1-2; TRBD1 aligns across 8 bases. V shed 5 bases, J shed 4 bases, and the junction held 6 bases outside the gene matches. The CDR3 sequence is 14 residues long. Per germline, CDR1 LNHDA and CDR2 SQIVND (reference sequence). Written as DNA, the CDR3 is TGTGCCAGTAGTCCGACAGGGGCTGGCTATGGCTACACCTTC. As protein: CASSPTGAGYGYTF.

The genes are TRBV11-2 and TRBJ2-1; the match to TRBD2 covers 8 bases. This CDR3 has 16 residues. V was pared by 0 bases and J by 6 bases, with 7 bases of the junction left unmatched. Germline loops: CDR1 SGHAT, CDR2 FQNNGV. The CDR3 loop reads CASSLDAGGILNEQFF. The CDR3 nucleotides read TGTGCCAGCAGCTTAGATGCGGGAGGAATACTCAATGAGCAGTTCTTC.

J is TRBJ2-7 and V is TRBV7-6; TRBD1 aligns across 10 bases. The CDR3 is 15 residues long. J gave up 3 bases and V 5 bases, and 7 bases lay outside the gene matches. Germline-derived CDR1 and CDR2 are SGHVS and FNYEAQ. CDR3 region: CASSPRDRGGYEQYF. The CDR3 bases are TGTGCCAGCAGCCCCCGGGACAGGGGAGGCTACGAGCAGTACTTC.

V gene TRBV29-1 combines with J gene TRBJ2-3, with TRBD1 matching 8 bases. V was clipped by 4 bases and J by 3 bases; unmatched bases: 6. The germline gives CDR1 SQVTM, CDR2 ANQGSEA. This CDR3 spans 14 amino acids. The CDR3 protein is CSVGRTGLTDTQYF. Here the CDR3 DNA reads TGCAGCGTTGGACGGACAGGGTTGACAGATACGCAGTATTTT.

The rearrangement uses TRBV18 and TRBJ1-5; no reliable D call. Germline loops: CDR1 KGHSH, CDR2 LQKENI. The CDR3 has 14 amino acids. The V end was cut by 2 bases, the J end by 3 bases, with 8 bases between. The DNA for the CDR3 is TGTGCCAGCTCACCAGCGGACTACAATCAGCCCCAGCATTTT. Protein: CASSPADYNQPQHF.

The chain is built from TRBV7-9 and TRBJ1-2; 11 bases match TRBD1. The CDR3 consists of 17 residues. J lost 8 bases, V lost 4 bases, and 15 bases had no gene match. Germline CDR1 and CDR2: SEHNR and FQNEAQ (reference sequence). CDR3 protein: CASSSTALGTGGSGYTF. The DNA for the CDR3 is TGTGCCAGCAGCTCGACGGCCTTAGGGACAGGGGGATCCGGCTACACCTTC.

This clone was counted a single time. The chain joins TRBV29-1 to TRBJ2-2, with TRBD1 matching 12 bases. The CDR3 is 13 amino acids. The ends lost 7 bases at V and 6 bases at J; junction bases unmatched: 3. Per the germline V gene, CDR1 is SQVTM and CDR2 is ANQGSEA. The CDR3 reads CSGGQGAPGELFF. CDR3 sequence (DNA): TGCAGCGGGGGACAGGGGGCGCCCGGGGAGCTGTTTTTT.

This sequence joins TRBV7-9 and TRBJ2-3; D might be TRBD2 (5 bases). The CDR3 is made up of 16 amino acids. Trimming shortened V by 0 bases and J by 0 bases, and 10 bases separated the two germline ends. The V gene's germline CDR1 is SEHNR and CDR2 FQNEAQ (reference sequence). For the CDR3, the DNA is TGTGCCAGCAGCTTAGCGCGGGCCCTGAGCACAGATACGCAGTATTTT. Translation gives CASSLARALSTDTQYF.

This clone was recorded only once. This rearrangement joins TRBV5-5 to TRBJ2-7, with D perhaps matching TRBD2 (6 bases). The CDR3 is 16 residues long. Germline CDR1 SGHKS, CDR2 YYEKEE (reference sequence). The germline V and J ends were trimmed by 4 bases and 4 bases, with 21 bases remaining between them. This chain's CDR3 is CASSNYASGRRYEQYF. The DNA of the CDR3 is TGTGCCAGCAGCAACTACGCCTCAGGGAGGAGGTACGAGCAGTACTTC.

The V gene is TRBV7-8, the J gene TRBJ2-7; 12 bases agree with TRBD2. This CDR3 region has 13 residues. Germline CDR1 reads SGHVS; CDR2 reads FQNEAQ. V shed 5 bases, J shed 7 bases, and the junction held 3 bases outside the gene matches. CDR3 region: CASSDGLAGEQYF. CDR3 nucleotide sequence: TGTGCCAGCAGCGACGGACTAGCGGGAGAGCAGTACTTC.

The chain joins TRBV6-6 to TRBJ1-6; 9 bases map to TRBD1. CDR1 is MNHNY, CDR2 SVGAGI, per germline (reference sequence). Losses at the gene ends were 4 bases for V and 9 bases for J; bases not matched to a gene: 7. There are 15 residues in the CDR3. The CDR3 DNA reads as TGTGCCAGCAGTTGGTCCGGGACAGGGACTTCACCCCTCCACTTT. Translation: CASSWSGTGTSPLHF.

The rearrangement links TRBV18 to TRBJ2-1, with D possibly matching TRBD2 (6 bases). The V end was cut by 0 bases, the J end by 3 bases, with 12 bases between. There are 16 residues in the CDR3. Germline V gives CDR1 KGHSH, CDR2 LQKENI. The CDR3 is CASSPPSGEGYNEQFF. The DNA for the CDR3 is TGTGCCAGCTCACCACCCTCGGGAGAGGGCTACAATGAGCAGTTCTTC.

This clone was picked up one time. The chain links TRBV28 to TRBJ2-7, with 12 bases identical to TRBD2. V dropped 6 bases and J dropped 0; count of bases not matched to a gene: 15. CDR1 is MDHEN, CDR2 SYDVKM, per germline. This CDR3 is built from 19 residues. CDR3 residues: CASSPRTSGKSRSSYEQYF. The CDR3, as DNA: TGTGCCAGCAGCCCGCGGACTAGCGGGAAGTCCCGAAGCTCCTACGAGCAGTACTTC.

The rearrangement uses TRBV9 and TRBJ1-1; a possible D gene is TRBD1 (6 bases). CDR3 length equals 12 residues. CDR1 SGDLS and CDR2 YYNGEE come from the germline V gene. Trimming shortened V by 3 bases and J by 10 bases, and 13 bases separated the two germline ends. The CDR3, as DNA: TGTGCCAGCAGCGCCATACAGGGAATAGCTTTCTTT. Its protein is CASSAIQGIAFF.

V is TRBV2 and J is TRBJ2-2, with 13 bases lining up with TRBD2. Germline V gene data show CDR1 as SNHLY and CDR2 as FYNNEI. This CDR3 comprises 15 residues. V was clipped by 6 bases and J by 5 bases; unmatched bases: 3. The CDR3 sequence: CASREGLAGTGELFF. For the CDR3, the DNA is TGTGCCAGCAGGGAGGGACTAGCGGGGACCGGGGAGCTGTTTTTT. Combining the CDR3 with reference TRBV2 and TRBJ2-2 gives the whole variable domain EPEVTQTPSHQVTQMGQEVILRCVPISNHLYFYWYRQILGQKVEFLVSFYNNEISEKSEIFDDQFSVERPDGSNFTLKIRSTKLEDSAMYFCASREGLAGTGELFFGEGSRLTVL.